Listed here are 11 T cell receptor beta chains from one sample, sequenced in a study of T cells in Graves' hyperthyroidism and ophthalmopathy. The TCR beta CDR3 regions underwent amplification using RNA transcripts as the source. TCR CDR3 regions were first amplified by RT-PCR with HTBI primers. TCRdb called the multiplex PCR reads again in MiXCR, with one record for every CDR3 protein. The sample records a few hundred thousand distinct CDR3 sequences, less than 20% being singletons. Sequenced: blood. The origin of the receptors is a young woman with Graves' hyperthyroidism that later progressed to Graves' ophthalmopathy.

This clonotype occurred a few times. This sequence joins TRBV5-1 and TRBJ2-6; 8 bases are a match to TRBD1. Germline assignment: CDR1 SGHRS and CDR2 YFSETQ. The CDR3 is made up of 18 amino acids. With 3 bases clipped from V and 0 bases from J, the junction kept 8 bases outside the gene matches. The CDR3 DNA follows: TGCGCCAGCAGCTCATCCGGGACAGGCGGCTCTGGGGCCAACGTCCTGACTTTC. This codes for CASSSSGTGGSGANVLTF.

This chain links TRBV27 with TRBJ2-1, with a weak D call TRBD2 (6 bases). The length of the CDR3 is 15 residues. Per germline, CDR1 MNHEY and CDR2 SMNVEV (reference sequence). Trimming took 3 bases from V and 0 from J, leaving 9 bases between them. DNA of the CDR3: TGTGCCAGCAGTTTGACTAGTTCCTCCTACAATGAGCAGTTCTTC. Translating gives CASSLTSSSYNEQFF.

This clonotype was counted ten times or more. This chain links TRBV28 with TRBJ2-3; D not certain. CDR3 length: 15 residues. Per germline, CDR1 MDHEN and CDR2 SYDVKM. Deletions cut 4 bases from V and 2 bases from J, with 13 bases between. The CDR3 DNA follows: TGTGCCAGCAGTTCCCGTTTAGGGAACACAGATACGCAGTATTTT. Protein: CASSSRLGNTDTQYF.

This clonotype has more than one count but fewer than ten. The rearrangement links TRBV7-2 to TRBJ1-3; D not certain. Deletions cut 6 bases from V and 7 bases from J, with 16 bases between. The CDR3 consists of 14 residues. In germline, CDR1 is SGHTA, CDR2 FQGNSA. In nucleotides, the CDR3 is TGTGCCAGCAGATCCGGACTGTTGGGGAACACCATATATTTT. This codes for CASRSGLLGNTIYF.

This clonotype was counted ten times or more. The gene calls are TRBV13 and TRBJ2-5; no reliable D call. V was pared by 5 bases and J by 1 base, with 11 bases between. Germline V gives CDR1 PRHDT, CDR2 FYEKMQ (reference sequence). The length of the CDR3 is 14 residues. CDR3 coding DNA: TGTGCCAGCAGCCCCTCGTGGGGCCAAGAGACCCAGTACTTC. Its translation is CASSPSWGQETQYF.

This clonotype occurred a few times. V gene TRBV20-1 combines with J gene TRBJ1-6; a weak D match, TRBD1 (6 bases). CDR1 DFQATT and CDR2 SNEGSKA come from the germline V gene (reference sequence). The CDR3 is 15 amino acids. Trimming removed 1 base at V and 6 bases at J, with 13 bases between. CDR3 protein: CSARVQGESNSPLHF. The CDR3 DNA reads TGCAGTGCTAGAGTACAGGGAGAGAGTAATTCACCCCTCCACTTT.

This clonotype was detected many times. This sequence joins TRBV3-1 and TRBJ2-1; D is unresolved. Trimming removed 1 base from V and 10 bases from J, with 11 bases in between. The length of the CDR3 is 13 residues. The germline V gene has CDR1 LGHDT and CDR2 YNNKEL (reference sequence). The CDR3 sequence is CASSQVLVEEQFF. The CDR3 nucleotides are TGTGCCAGCAGCCAAGTGCTAGTAGAGGAGCAGTTCTTC.

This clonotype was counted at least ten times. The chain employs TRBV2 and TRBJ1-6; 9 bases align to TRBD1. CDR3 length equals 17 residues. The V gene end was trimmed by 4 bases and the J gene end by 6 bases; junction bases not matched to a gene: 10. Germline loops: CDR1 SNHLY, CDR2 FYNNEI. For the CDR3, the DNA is TGTGCCAGCAGTGTCACAGGGGGCGGAATCGGTAATTCACCCCTCCACTTT. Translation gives CASSVTGGGIGNSPLHF.

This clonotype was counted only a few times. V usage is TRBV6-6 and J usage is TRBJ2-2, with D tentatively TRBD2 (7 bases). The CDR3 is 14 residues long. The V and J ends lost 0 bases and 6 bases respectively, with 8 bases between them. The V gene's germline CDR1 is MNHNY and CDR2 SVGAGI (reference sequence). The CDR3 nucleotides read TGTGCCAGCAGTTACTCGGGGGGGCCCGGGGAGCTGTTTTTT. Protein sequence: CASSYSGGPGELFF.

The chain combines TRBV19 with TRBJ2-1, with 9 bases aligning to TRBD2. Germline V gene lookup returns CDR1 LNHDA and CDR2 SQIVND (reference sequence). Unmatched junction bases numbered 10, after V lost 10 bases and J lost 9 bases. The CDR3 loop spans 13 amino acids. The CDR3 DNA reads TGTGCCAACTCTAGCGGGACTGTCCGTGAGCAGTTCTTC. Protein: CANSSGTVREQFF.

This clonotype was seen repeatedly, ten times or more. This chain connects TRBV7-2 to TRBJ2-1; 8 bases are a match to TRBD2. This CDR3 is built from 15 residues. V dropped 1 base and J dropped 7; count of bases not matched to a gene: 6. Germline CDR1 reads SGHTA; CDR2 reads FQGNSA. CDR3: CASSLGSGSFNEQFF. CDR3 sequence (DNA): TGTGCCAGCAGCTTAGGCAGCGGGAGCTTTAATGAGCAGTTCTTC.